This T cell receptor (beta chain) is from a study of T-cell reconstitution after alpha-beta-depleted transplantation in children. Germline V gene lookup returns CDR1 SQVTM and CDR2 ANQGSEA. V was shortened by 7 bases and J by 3 bases, with 16 bases between the two germline ends. This CDR3 has 14 residues. Findings and caveats of the study: Surviving recipient cells, namely T cells and thymic progenitors, were the source of high day-60 TCRbeta diversity in some patients.

The authors prepared the TCRbeta library with unique molecular identifiers. TCRdb reanalysed the PCR reads using MiXCR and keeps one entry per CDR3 protein. The sample lists approximately 650,000 distinct CDR3 sequences, roughly 13% occurring once. Of note for this clonotype: Its specificity is unknown.

The chain uses TRBV29-1 and TRBJ2-4; weak D call: TRBD2 (6 bases). This receptor was identified in a girl under 10 years old with congenital amegakaryocytic thrombocytopenia, due to receive a stem cell transplant. The sample was PBMCs, taken before TCRalphabeta/CD19-depleted stem cell transplant. The CDR3, as DNA: TGCAGCGCCTATTCGGGGGTAGGCAAAAACATTCAGTACTTC. Encoded protein: CSAYSGVGKNIQYF.